Presented here are 19 T cell receptor beta chains from one specimen sequenced in a study of T-cell reconstitution after alpha-beta-depleted transplantation in children. Preparation of the TCRbeta library used unique molecular identifiers. MiXCR, applied by TCRdb to the PCR reads, yields one record per CDR3 protein. This table has about 280,000 distinct CDR3 sequences, roughly 11% appearing once. The sequencing here drew on peripheral blood, taken 180 days after TCRalphabeta/CD19-depleted stem cell transplant. Receptors originate from a male patient between 2 and 15 years old who had a stem cell transplant for chronic granulomatous disease, so the T cells may come from the graft donor.

The chain combines TRBV5-4 with TRBJ2-1; D is perhaps TRBD2 (6 bases). This CDR3 region has 13 residues. With 0 bases removed from V and 5 bases from J, the gap between germline ends came to 6 bases. Germline V lookup: CDR1 SGHNT, CDR2 YYREEE (reference sequence). CDR3 residues: CASSLGLDNEQFF. The CDR3 nucleotides read TGTGCCAGCAGCTTGGGACTAGACAATGAGCAGTTCTTC.

On this clonotype itself: A much larger clone differs from this one at a single base, so this may be a read error. This chain uses TRBV29-1 with TRBJ1-3; D gene ambiguous. CDR3 length: 11 amino acids. Germline V gives CDR1 SQVTM, CDR2 ANQGSEA. The CDR3 sequence is CSVVNGNTVYF. The DNA of the CDR3 is TGCAGCGTTGTAAACGGAAACACCGTATATTTT.

To note about this clonotype: A read error is possible here, since a much larger clone lies one base away. The chain is built from TRBV12-3 or TRBV12-4 and TRBJ1-5; D remains ambiguous. This CDR3 comprises 15 residues. V was trimmed by 4 bases and J by 5 bases, leaving 15 bases between them. CDR3: CASSSGPRTYQPQHF. The CDR3 DNA reads as TGTGCCAGCAGTTCCGGACCGAGGACCTATCAGCCCCAGCATTTT.

In this sample, this clonotype turned up many times. V usage is TRBV5-5 and J usage is TRBJ2-1; possible D gene TRBD2, 6 bases. Trimming shortened V by 3 bases and J by 2 bases, and 12 bases separated the two germline ends. Germline V gene sequence: CDR1 SGHKS, CDR2 YYEKEE (reference sequence). The CDR3 spans 15 residues. The CDR3, as DNA: TGTGCCAGCAGCTGGCTTGCGGGACCCTACAATGAGCAGTTCTTC. Protein sequence: CASSWLAGPYNEQFF.

This clonotype was seen more than once but under ten times. V usage is TRBV6-1 and J usage is TRBJ2-1; D remains ambiguous. Germline V gene lookup returns CDR1 MNHNS and CDR2 SASEGT. With 10 bases removed from V and 10 bases from J, the gap between germline ends came to 26 bases. The CDR3 contains 15 residues. As DNA, the CDR3 is TGTGCCACCCATGGACGTAGGAGTAGATTTAACGAGCAGTTCTTC. Its protein product is CATHGRRSRFNEQFF.

At least ten counts were recorded for this clonotype. This CDR3 reads CASSLVPAGSTENEQFF. For the CDR3, the DNA is TGCGCCAGCAGCTTGGTTCCAGCGGGGTCCACAGAGAATGAGCAGTTCTTC. This chain links TRBV5-1 with TRBJ2-1; the match to TRBD2 covers 7 bases. V dropped 0 bases and J dropped 7; count of bases not matched to a gene: 13. Germline lookup yields CDR1 SGHRS and CDR2 YFSETQ. This CDR3 comprises 17 residues.

This clonotype was counted many times. The chain carries TRBV18 and TRBJ1-1; maybe TRBD1 (5 bases). Trimming left V 2 bases short and J 0 bases short, with 10 bases between. The CDR3 has 15 amino acids. Germline CDR1 reads KGHSH; CDR2 reads LQKENI. The CDR3 sequence: CASSPLGGMNTEAFF. In DNA form, the CDR3 reads TGTGCCAGCTCACCATTGGGGGGGATGAACACTGAAGCTTTCTTT.

This clonotype was counted ten times or more. The chain recombines TRBV20-1 with TRBJ1-6; weak D call: TRBD1 (5 bases). Germline V gene data show CDR1 as DFQATT and CDR2 as SNEGSKA (reference sequence). CDR3 size: 14 residues. The V end lost 7 bases, the J end lost 5 bases, and 15 bases lay between the germline ends. Here the CDR3 reads CSGPGPLNNSPLHF. The CDR3, as DNA: TGCAGTGGTCCGGGACCACTGAATAATTCACCCCTCCACTTT.

Ten or more counts support this clonotype. The chain links TRBV27 to TRBJ1-5; D uncertain. CDR1 and CDR2 from the germline V gene are MNHEY and SMNVEV (reference sequence). Between the trimmed V and J ends, which lost 4 bases and 0 bases, there was a span of 7 bases. CDR3 size: 14 residues. CDR3 loop: CASSSRVSNQPQHF. The CDR3 DNA reads TGTGCCAGCAGTTCGAGGGTTAGCAATCAGCCCCAGCATTTT.

There are many counts of this clonotype. J is TRBJ1-2 and V is TRBV7-8; 9 nucleotides line up with TRBD1. In germline, CDR1 is SGHVS, CDR2 FQNEAQ. The CDR3 sequence is 14 residues long. With V trimmed by 5 bases and J by 5 bases, 6 bases remained unmatched. The chain's CDR3 is CASSTRDRVYGYTF. The DNA for the CDR3 is TGTGCCAGCAGCACCAGGGACAGGGTGTATGGCTACACCTTC.

Regarding this clonotype: Given a much more abundant clone one base away, this may be a read error. The rearrangement uses TRBV20-1 and TRBJ1-5; 7 positions match TRBD1. The CDR3 sequence is 15 residues long. Germline CDR1 and CDR2: DFQATT and SNEGSKA (reference sequence). CDR3 sequence reads: CSARGTEYSNQHQHF. The CDR3, as DNA: TGCAGTGCTAGGGGGACAGAATATAGCAATCAGCACCAGCATTTT.

This clonotype showed up many times. The J gene is TRBJ2-2, the V gene TRBV5-1; unclear D gene. CDR1 and CDR2 from the germline V gene are SGHRS and YFSETQ. This CDR3 comprises 14 residues. Trimming shortened V by 4 bases and J by 6 bases, and 13 bases separated the two germline ends. The CDR3 DNA is TGCGCCAGCAGCACCCTCCCCGGTGCCGGGGAGCTGTTTTTT. Its translation: CASSTLPGAGELFF.

The V and J genes are TRBV7-9 and TRBJ1-4; 8 bases are shared with TRBD1. The CDR3 has 16 amino acids. The germline CDR1 and CDR2 sequences are SEHNR and FQNEAQ (reference sequence). V trimming: 5 bases; J trimming: 3 bases; junction bases outside the gene matches: 8. CDR3 region: CASSADRDPPNEKLFF. The CDR3 DNA is TGTGCCAGCAGCGCGGACAGGGATCCACCTAATGAAAAACTGTTTTTT.

This clonotype was detected many times. The chain joins TRBV12-5 to TRBJ1-2, with D unresolved. Trimming stripped 2 bases from V and 3 bases from J, with 7 bases between. Germline-derived CDR1 and CDR2 are LGHNT and FRNRAP. This CDR3 comprises 13 residues. The CDR3 nucleotides read TGTGCTAGTGGTTTGACCGGTGACTATGGCTACACCTTC. It codes for CASGLTGDYGYTF.

A word on this clonotype: A clone one base away is much larger, so this may be a read error. Since no conserved phenylalanine or tryptophan closes the CDR3, a read error is the likely cause. The V and J genes are TRBV5-1 and TRBJ1-1, with D possibly being TRBD1 (5 bases). The CDR3 length is 12 residues. Germline loops: CDR1 SGHRS, CDR2 YFSETQ. V dropped 4 bases and J dropped 8 bases, with 12 bases sitting between them. Here the CDR3 DNA reads TGCGCCAGCAGCGGGGGACGGTCAGAAGCTTTCATT. Amino acids: CASSGGRSEAFI.

This clonotype was seen many times. The chain joins TRBV7-8 to TRBJ1-5; TRBD1 might be the D (5 bases). There are 15 residues in the CDR3. CDR1 and CDR2 from the germline V gene are SGHVS and FQNEAQ. Trimming stripped 2 bases from V and 3 bases from J, with 11 bases between. The CDR3 bases are TGTGCCAGCAGCTTATCCGGGACCACCAATCAGCCCCAGCATTTT. Amino acids: CASSLSGTTNQPQHF.

This clonotype was detected many times. The rearrangement joins TRBV4-1 to TRBJ2-1; 11 bases map to TRBD2. CDR3 length equals 17 residues. Per germline, CDR1 MGHRA and CDR2 YSYEKL. V shed 4 bases, J shed 7 bases, and the junction held 12 bases outside the gene matches. The CDR3 DNA follows: TGCGCCAGCAGCCCCTTTTTCCTAGCGGGAGGAAGAAATGAGCAGTTCTTC. The encoded protein is CASSPFFLAGGRNEQFF.

V is TRBV7-9 and J is TRBJ2-7, with TRBD1 matching 12 bases. V lost 5 bases and J lost 4; bases outside the gene matches: 9. CDR1 is SEHNR, CDR2 FQNEAQ, per germline (reference sequence). This CDR3 is built from 16 residues. CDR3 sequence: CASSPGTGGLPYEQYF. The CDR3 coding sequence is TGTGCCAGCAGCCCCGGGACAGGGGGCCTGCCGTACGAGCAGTACTTC.

In regard to this clonotype: A much more abundant neighbour one base away suggests this may be a read error. The chain joins TRBV7-8 to TRBJ1-6, with D maybe TRBD1 (5 bases). Looked up from germline, CDR1 is SGHVS and CDR2 is FQNEAQ. The CDR3 loop spans 18 amino acids. CDR3 in amino acids: CASSSLARGTSYNSSLHF. In DNA form, the CDR3 reads TGTGCCAGCAGCTCACTAGCGCGGGGGACGTCCTATAATTCATCCCTCCACTTT.